What follows are 16 T cell receptor beta chains derived from one specimen sequenced in a study of T cells in Graves' hyperthyroidism and ophthalmopathy. Amplified TCR beta CDR3 regions derived from RNA transcripts. The HTBI primer set served for first-round RT-PCR of the TCR CDR3. A single record per CDR3 protein comes from TCRdb applying MiXCR to the multiplex PCR reads. The table has around 800,000 distinct CDR3 sequences, roughly 40% seen once. The material sequenced was blood. The receptor set was obtained from a man between 18 and 29 years old with Graves' hyperthyroidism.

The chain has TRBV19 and TRBJ1-2; tentative D call: TRBD1 (6 bases). V was pared by 7 bases and J by 3 bases, with 18 bases between. Germline assignment: CDR1 LNHDA and CDR2 SQIVND (reference sequence). The CDR3 loop spans 15 amino acids. CDR3 sequence reads: CASTGVGGGDYGYTF. DNA for the CDR3: TGTGCCAGTACCGGAGTCGGAGGGGGTGACTATGGCTACACCTTC.

This clonotype appeared a few times. The chain joins TRBV7-2 to TRBJ1-1, with 9 nucleotides matching TRBD1. V dropped 1 base and J dropped 1; count of bases not matched to a gene: 4. CDR1 SGHTA and CDR2 FQGNSA come from the germline V gene. This CDR3 region has 16 residues. The CDR3 loop reads CASSLGLGQGNTEAFF. The DNA of the CDR3 is TGTGCCAGCAGCTTAGGACTGGGACAGGGGAACACTGAAGCTTTCTTT.

This sequence joins TRBV6-5 and TRBJ2-5; 9 bases align to TRBD1. Per germline, CDR1 MNHEY and CDR2 SVGAGI. Unmatched junction bases numbered 7, after V lost 7 bases and J lost 4 bases. This CDR3 has 14 residues. This CDR3 reads CASTFDRGIETQYF. CDR3 in DNA: TGTGCCAGCACTTTTGACAGGGGGATAGAGACCCAGTACTTC.

This chain links TRBV29-1 with TRBJ1-1; 12 bases align to TRBD1. CDR1 and CDR2 (germline): SQVTM, ANQGSEA. Trimming removed 8 bases from V and 4 bases from J; junction bases left unmatched: 8. CDR3 length: 14 amino acids. The CDR3 sequence is CSHRDRGRGTEAFF. DNA of the CDR3: TGCAGCCACCGGGACAGGGGGCGCGGCACTGAAGCTTTCTTT. Looking up the rest from reference TRBV29-1 and TRBJ1-1 gives the full variable domain: SAVISQKPSRDICQRGTSLTIQCQVDSQVTMMFWYRQQPGQSLTLIATANQGSEATYESGFVIDKFPISRPNLTFSTLTVSNMSPEDSSIYLCSHRDRGRGTEAFFGQGTRLTVV.

The table lists this clonotype with a few counts. At one end the junction does not follow the germline gene, possibly because of a read error. This chain links TRBV7-7 with TRBJ2-2, with D perhaps assigned TRBD1 or TRBD2 (5 bases each). CDR3 length: 14 amino acids. Germline CDR1 is SSHAT and CDR2 is FNYEAQ (reference sequence). The CDR3 region has the DNA TGTGCTAGCAGCTTAGTCGGGACCACCGGGGAGCTGTTTTTT. Protein sequence: CASSLVGTTGELFF.

The chain links TRBV4-2 to TRBJ1-4; D is uncertain. The CDR3 loop spans 14 amino acids. Between the trimmed V and J ends, which lost 7 bases and 6 bases, there was a span of 15 bases. Germline V CDR1 and CDR2: LGHNA, YNFKEQ. This CDR3 reads CASMPVGDYEKLFF. DNA for the CDR3: TGTGCCAGCATGCCTGTCGGAGATTATGAAAAACTGTTTTTT.

This clonotype was recorded many times. The V and J genes are TRBV5-1 and TRBJ2-7; D is unresolved. The CDR3 totals 13 residues. Per the germline V gene, CDR1 is SGHRS and CDR2 is YFSETQ. V dropped 1 base and J dropped 2 bases, with 7 bases sitting between them. CDR3 DNA sequence: TGCGCCAGCAGCTTGACAGACACCTACGAGCAGTACTTC. It specifies CASSLTDTYEQYF.

This chain connects TRBV4-3 to TRBJ2-7, with D tentatively TRBD1 (5 bases). The CDR3 covers 17 residues. V dropped 1 base and J dropped 5 bases, with 21 bases sitting between them. Germline V gene data show CDR1 as LGHNA and CDR2 as YSLEER. CDR3: CASSQVPSQGGFDEQYF. The CDR3 nucleotides are TGCGCCAGCAGCCAAGTCCCTTCTCAGGGTGGATTCGACGAGCAGTACTTC.

This clonotype appeared many times. The V and J genes are TRBV20-1 and TRBJ1-5, with 7 bases matching TRBD1. V lost 5 bases to trimming and J lost 6 bases; unmatched junction nucleotides: 7. The CDR3 sequence is 13 residues long. Germline lookup yields CDR1 DFQATT and CDR2 SNEGSKA (reference sequence). CDR3 sequence: CSAPDRERQPQHF. CDR3 in DNA: TGCAGTGCTCCTGACAGGGAGCGTCAGCCCCAGCATTTT.

The rearrangement joins TRBV19 to TRBJ2-5, with 12 bases lining up with TRBD2. This CDR3 contains 17 residues. The J segment lost 0 bases and the V segment lost 5 bases, leaving 7 bases of the junction unmatched. Germline V CDR1 and CDR2: LNHDA, SQIVND (reference sequence). CDR3 region: CASSSELAGGHQETQYF. CDR3 in DNA: TGTGCCAGTAGTTCCGAACTAGCGGGGGGCCACCAAGAGACCCAGTACTTC.

The V call is TRBV20-1, the J call TRBJ2-3; 7 bases match TRBD2. V trimming: 3 bases; J trimming: 4 bases; junction bases outside the gene matches: 7. The CDR3 is 14 amino acids. Germline V gene data show CDR1 as DFQATT and CDR2 as SNEGSKA (reference sequence). CDR3 loop: CSASHAGVADTQYF. CDR3 DNA sequence: TGCAGTGCTAGTCATGCGGGAGTGGCAGATACGCAGTATTTT.

This clonotype was seen only a few times. This chain joins TRBV5-8 and TRBJ1-6; D is unresolved. V gave up 5 bases and J gave up 7 bases, with 13 bases separating them. There are 14 residues in the CDR3. CDR1 and CDR2 from the germline V gene are SGHTS and YDEGEE. The CDR3 protein is CASRPGRINSPLHF. CDR3 sequence (DNA): TGTGCCAGCAGACCAGGACGGATAAATTCACCCCTCCACTTT. Filled out from reference TRBV5-8 and TRBJ1-6, the complete variable domain reads EAGVTQSPTHLIKTRGQQATLRCSPISGHTSVYWYQQALGLGLQFLLWYDEGEERNRGNFPPRFSGRQFPNYSSELNVNALELEDSALYLCASRPGRINSPLHFGNGTRLTVT.

The chain carries TRBV7-9 and TRBJ2-1, with a tentative D call TRBD2 (7 bases). From germline, CDR1 is SEHNR and CDR2 FQNEAQ (reference sequence). The CDR3 is 16 amino acids. Trimming took 5 bases from V and 0 from J, leaving 14 bases between them. The CDR3 DNA sequence: TGTGCCAGCAGCCTATGGGGGGGCAGCTCCTACAATGAGCAGTTCTTC. This gives the protein CASSLWGGSSYNEQFF.

The V gene is TRBV29-1, the J gene TRBJ2-5, with D possibly TRBD1 on 5 matching bases. Germline CDR1 reads SQVTM; CDR2 reads ANQGSEA. This CDR3 is built from 12 residues. V lost 2 bases and J lost 5, with 9 bases in between. For the CDR3, the DNA is TGCAGCGTTGAACGGGCAGGGGAGACCCAGTACTTC. It translates to CSVERAGETQYF.

Many counts were recorded for this clonotype. This rearrangement joins TRBV6-5 to TRBJ2-7; 13 nucleotides agree with TRBD2. Germline loops: CDR1 MNHEY, CDR2 SVGAGI. CDR3 length equals 15 residues. Unmatched junction bases numbered 7, after V lost 6 bases and J lost 5 bases. The CDR3 DNA sequence: TGTGCCAGCAGAAAAACTAGCGGGAGGGCCAACGAGCAGTACTTC. The encoded protein is CASRKTSGRANEQYF.

V and J are TRBV19 and TRBJ2-7; 12 bases match TRBD1. The CDR3 is made up of 15 amino acids. CDR1 is LNHDA, CDR2 SQIVND, per germline (reference sequence). V was pared by 5 bases and J by 6 bases, with 8 bases of the junction left unmatched. CDR3 in amino acids: CASSFGTGGGFEQYF. Here the CDR3 DNA reads TGTGCCAGTAGTTTCGGGACAGGGGGCGGTTTCGAGCAGTACTTC.